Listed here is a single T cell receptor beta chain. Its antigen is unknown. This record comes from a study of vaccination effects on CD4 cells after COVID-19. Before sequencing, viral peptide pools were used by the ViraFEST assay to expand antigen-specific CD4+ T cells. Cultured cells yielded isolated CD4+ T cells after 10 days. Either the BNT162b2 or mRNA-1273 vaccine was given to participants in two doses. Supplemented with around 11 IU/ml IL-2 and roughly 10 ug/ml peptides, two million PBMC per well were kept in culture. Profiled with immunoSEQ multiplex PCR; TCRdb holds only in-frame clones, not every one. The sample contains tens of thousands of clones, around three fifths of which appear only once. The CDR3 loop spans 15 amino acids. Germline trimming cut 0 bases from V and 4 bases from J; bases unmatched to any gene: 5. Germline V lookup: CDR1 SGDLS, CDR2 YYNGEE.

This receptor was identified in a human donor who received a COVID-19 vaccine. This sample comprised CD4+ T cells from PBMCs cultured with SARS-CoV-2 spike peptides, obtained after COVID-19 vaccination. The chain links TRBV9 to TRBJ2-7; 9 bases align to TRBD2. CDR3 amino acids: CASSVGASGVYEQYF. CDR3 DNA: TGTGCCAGCAGCGTAGGGGCTAGCGGGGTTTACGAGCAGTACTTC.